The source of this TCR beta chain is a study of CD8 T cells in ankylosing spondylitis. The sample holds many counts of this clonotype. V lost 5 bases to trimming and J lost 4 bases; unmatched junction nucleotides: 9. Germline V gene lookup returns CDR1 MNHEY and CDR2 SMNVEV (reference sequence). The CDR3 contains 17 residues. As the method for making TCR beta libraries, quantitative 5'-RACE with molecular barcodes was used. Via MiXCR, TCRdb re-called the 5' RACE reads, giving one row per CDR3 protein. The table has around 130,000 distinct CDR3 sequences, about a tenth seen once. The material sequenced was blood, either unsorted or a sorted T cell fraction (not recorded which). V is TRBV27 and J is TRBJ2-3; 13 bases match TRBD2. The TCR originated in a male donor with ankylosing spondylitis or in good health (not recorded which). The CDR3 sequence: CASSTTTSGRAPDTQYF. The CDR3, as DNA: TGTGCCAGCAGTACAACAACTAGCGGGAGGGCCCCAGATACGCAGTATTTT.